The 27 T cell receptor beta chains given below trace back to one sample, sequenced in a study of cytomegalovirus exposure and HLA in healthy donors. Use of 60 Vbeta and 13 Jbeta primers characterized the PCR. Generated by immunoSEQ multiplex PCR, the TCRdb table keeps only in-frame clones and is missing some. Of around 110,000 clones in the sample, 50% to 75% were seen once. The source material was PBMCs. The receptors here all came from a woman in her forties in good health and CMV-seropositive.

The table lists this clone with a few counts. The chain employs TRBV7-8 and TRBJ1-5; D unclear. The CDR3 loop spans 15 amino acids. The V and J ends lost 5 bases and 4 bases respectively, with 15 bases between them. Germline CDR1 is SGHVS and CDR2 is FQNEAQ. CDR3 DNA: TGTGCCAGCAGCAAAAGGAGCGCGGCGAATCAGCCCCAGCATTTT. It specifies CASSKRSAANQPQHF.

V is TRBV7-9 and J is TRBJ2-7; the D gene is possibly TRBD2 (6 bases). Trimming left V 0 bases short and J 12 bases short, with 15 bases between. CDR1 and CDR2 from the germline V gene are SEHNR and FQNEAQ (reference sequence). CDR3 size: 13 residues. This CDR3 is CASSLAGGEDWYF. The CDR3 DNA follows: TGTGCCAGCAGCTTAGCGGGTGGGGAGGACTGGTACTTC.

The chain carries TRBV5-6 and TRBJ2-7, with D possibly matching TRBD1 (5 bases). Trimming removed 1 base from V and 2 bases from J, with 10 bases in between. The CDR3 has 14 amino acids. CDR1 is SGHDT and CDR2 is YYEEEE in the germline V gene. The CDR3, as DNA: TGTGCCAGCAGCTTGCAGGGAAGGGCCTACGAGCAGTACTTC. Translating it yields CASSLQGRAYEQYF. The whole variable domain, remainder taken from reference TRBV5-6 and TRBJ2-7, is DAGVTQSPTHLIKTRGQQVTLRCSPKSGHDTVSWYQQALGQGPQFIFQYYEEEERQRGNFPDRFSGHQFPNYSSELNVNALLLGDSALYLCASSLQGRAYEQYFGPGTRLTVT.

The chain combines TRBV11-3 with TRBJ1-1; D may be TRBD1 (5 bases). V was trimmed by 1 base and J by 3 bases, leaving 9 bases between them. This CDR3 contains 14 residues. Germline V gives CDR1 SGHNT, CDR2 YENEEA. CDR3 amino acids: CASSLGGEYTEAFF. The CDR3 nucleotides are TGTGCCAGCAGCTTAGGGGGCGAGTACACTGAAGCTTTCTTT.

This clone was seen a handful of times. The chain's CDR3 is CAWTGQGNEKLFF. The CDR3 DNA reads TGTGCCTGGACGGGACAAGGAAATGAAAAACTGTTTTTT. V usage is TRBV30 and J usage is TRBJ1-4, with D possibly matching TRBD1 (6 bases). The CDR3 loop spans 13 amino acids. Germline CDR1 is GTSNPN and CDR2 is SVGIG (reference sequence). V was clipped by 4 bases and J by 5 bases, with 11 bases between them.

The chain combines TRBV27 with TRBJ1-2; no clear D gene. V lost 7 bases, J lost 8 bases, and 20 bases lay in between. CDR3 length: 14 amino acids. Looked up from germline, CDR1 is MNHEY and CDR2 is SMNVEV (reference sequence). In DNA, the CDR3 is TGTGCCAGCACTTCCCGGACGAGGGATGGGGGCTACACCTTC. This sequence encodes CASTSRTRDGGYTF.

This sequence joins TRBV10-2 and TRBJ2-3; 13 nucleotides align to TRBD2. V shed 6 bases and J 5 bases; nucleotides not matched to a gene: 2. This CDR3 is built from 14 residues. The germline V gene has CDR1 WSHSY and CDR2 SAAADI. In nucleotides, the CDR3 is TGCGCCAGCAGACTAGCGGGAGGGGTAGATACGCAGTATTTT. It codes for CASRLAGGVDTQYF.

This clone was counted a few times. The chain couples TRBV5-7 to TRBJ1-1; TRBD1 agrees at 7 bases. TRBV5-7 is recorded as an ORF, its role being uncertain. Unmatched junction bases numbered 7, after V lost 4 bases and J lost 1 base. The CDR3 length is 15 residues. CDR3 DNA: TGTGCCAGCAGCGACCGGGACAGACCGAACACTGAAGCTTTCTTT. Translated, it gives CASSDRDRPNTEAFF.

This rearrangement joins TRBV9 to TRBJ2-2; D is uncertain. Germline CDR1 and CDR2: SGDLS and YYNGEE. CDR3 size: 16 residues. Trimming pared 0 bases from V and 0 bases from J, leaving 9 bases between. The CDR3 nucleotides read TGTGCCAGCAGCGTAGGTGGCGGAGCGAACACCGGGGAGCTGTTTTTT. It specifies CASSVGGGANTGELFF.

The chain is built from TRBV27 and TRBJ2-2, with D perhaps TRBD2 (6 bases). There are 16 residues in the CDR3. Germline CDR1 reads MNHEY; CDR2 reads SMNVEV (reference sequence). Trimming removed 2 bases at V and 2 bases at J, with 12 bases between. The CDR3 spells CASSLRGTPNTGELFF. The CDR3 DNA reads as TGTGCCAGCAGTTTACGCGGGACTCCTAACACCGGGGAGCTGTTTTTT.

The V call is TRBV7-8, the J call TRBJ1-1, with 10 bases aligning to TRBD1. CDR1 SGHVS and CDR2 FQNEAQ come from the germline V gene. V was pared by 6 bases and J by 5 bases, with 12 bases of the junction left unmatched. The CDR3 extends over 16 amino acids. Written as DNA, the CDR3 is TGTGCCAGCAGGGGGGGAATGGGACAGGGGCGAACTGAAGCTTTCTTT. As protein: CASRGGMGQGRTEAFF.

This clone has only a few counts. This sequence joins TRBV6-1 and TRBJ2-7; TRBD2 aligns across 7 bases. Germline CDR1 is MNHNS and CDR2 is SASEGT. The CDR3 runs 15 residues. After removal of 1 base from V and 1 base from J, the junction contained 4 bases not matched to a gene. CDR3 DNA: TGTGCCAGCAGTGAAGGACTAGCAGTTTCCTACGAGCAGTACTTC. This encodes CASSEGLAVSYEQYF.

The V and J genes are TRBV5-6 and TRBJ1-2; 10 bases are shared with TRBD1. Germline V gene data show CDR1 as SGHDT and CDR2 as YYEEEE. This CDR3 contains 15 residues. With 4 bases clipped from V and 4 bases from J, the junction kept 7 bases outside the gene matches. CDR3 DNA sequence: TGTGCCAGCAGCACCTGGACAGGGGGAGTCTATGGCTACACCTTC. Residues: CASSTWTGGVYGYTF.

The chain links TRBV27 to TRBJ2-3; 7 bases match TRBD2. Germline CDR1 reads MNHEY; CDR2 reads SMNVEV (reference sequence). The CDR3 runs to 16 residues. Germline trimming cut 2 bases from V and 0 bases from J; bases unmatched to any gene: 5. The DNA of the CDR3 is TGTGCCAGCAGTTTAAACGGGGGGTCTAGCACAGATACGCAGTATTTT. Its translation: CASSLNGGSSTDTQYF.

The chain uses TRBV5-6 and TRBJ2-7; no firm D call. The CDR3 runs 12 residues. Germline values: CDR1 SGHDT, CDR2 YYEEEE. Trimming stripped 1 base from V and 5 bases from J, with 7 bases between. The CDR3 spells CASSLTQHEQYF. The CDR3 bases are TGTGCCAGCAGCTTGACACAGCACGAGCAGTACTTC. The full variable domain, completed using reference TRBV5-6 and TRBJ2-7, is DAGVTQSPTHLIKTRGQQVTLRCSPKSGHDTVSWYQQALGQGPQFIFQYYEEEERQRGNFPDRFSGHQFPNYSSELNVNALLLGDSALYLCASSLTQHEQYFGPGTRLTVT.

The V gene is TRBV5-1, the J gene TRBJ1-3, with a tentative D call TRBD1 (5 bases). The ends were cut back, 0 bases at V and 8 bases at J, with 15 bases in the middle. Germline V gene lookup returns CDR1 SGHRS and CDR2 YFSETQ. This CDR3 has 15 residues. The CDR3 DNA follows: TGCGCCAGCAGCTTGGCCATTGGAGGAGGGGACACCATATATTTT. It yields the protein CASSLAIGGGDTIYF.

The CDR3 bases are TGTGCCAGCAGTGAAAAGCTAGCGGGGGCCCATTCGTGGGAGCAGTACTTC. As protein: CASSEKLAGAHSWEQYF. The rearrangement links TRBV6-1 to TRBJ2-7, with 10 bases fitting TRBD2. Germline V gene data show CDR1 as MNHNS and CDR2 as SASEGT. The CDR3 covers 17 residues. The trim removed 2 bases at V and 7 bases at J, leaving 14 bases unmatched.

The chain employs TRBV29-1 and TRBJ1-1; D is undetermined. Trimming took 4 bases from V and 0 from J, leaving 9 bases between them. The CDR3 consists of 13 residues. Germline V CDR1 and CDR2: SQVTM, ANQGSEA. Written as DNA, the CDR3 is TGCAGCGTTGGGGAGGGATTGAACACTGAAGCTTTCTTT. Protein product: CSVGEGLNTEAFF.

The DNA of the CDR3 is TGTGCCAGCACCCCCGGCAGGACCTATAATTCACCCCTCCACTTT. Amino acids: CASTPGRTYNSPLHF. The chain links TRBV6-5 to TRBJ1-6; D gene ambiguous. Per the germline V gene, CDR1 is MNHEY and CDR2 is SVGAGI. This CDR3 region has 15 residues. Trimming removed 7 bases at V and 2 bases at J, with 12 bases between.

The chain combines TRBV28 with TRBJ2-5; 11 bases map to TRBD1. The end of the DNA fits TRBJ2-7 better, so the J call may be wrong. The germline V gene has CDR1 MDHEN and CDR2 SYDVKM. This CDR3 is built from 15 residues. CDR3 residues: CASSLLGTGGYEQYF. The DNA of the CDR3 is TGTGCCAGCAGTTTATTAGGGACAGGGGGCTACGAGCAGTACTTC.

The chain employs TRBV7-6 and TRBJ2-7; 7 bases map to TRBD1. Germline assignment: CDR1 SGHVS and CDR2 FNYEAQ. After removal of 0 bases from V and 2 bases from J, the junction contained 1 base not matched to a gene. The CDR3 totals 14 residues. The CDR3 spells CASSLAGQAYEQYF. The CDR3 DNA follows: TGTGCCAGCAGCTTAGCCGGACAGGCCTACGAGCAGTACTTC. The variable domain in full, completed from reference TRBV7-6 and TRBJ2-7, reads GAGVSQSPRYKVTKRGQDVALRCDPISGHVSLYWYRQALGQGPEFLTYFNYEAQQDKSGLPNDRFSAERPEGSISTLTIQRTEQRDSAMYRCASSLAGQAYEQYFGPGTRLTVT.

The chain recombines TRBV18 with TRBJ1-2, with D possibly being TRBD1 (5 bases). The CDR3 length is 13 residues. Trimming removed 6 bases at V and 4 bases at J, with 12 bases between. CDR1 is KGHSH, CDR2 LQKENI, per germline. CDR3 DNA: TGTGCCAGCTCTCAAGACAGAGTCTATGGCTACACCTTC. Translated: CASSQDRVYGYTF. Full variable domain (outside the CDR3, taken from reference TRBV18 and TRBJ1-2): NAGVMQNPRHLVRRRGQEARLRCSPMKGHSHVYWYRQLPEEGLKFMVYLQKENIIDESGMPKERFSAEFPKEGPSILRIQQVVRGDSAAYFCASSQDRVYGYTFGSGTRLTVV.

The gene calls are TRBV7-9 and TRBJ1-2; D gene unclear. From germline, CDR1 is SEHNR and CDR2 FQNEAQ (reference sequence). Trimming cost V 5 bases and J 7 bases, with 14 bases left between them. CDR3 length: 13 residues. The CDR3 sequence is CASSPSDLGGYTF. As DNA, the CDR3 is TGTGCCAGCAGCCCTAGTGATCTAGGTGGCTACACCTTC.

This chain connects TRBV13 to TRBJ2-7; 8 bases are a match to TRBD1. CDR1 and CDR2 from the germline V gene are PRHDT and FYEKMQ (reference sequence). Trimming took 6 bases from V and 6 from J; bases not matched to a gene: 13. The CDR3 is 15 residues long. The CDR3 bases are TGTGCCAGCAGACAAAAAGGCGGCAGGGGGCGCGAGCAGTACTTC. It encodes CASRQKGGRGREQYF.

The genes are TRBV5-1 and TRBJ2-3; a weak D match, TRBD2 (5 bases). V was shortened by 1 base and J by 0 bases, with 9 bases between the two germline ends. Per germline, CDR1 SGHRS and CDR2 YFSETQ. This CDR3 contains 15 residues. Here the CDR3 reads CASSLIWESTDTQYF. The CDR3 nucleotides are TGCGCCAGCAGCTTGATCTGGGAGAGCACAGATACGCAGTATTTT.

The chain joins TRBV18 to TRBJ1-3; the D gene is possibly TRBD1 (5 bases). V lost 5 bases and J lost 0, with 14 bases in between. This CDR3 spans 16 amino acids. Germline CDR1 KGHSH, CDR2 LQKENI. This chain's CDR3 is CASSTGTLSSGNTIYF. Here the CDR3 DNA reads TGTGCCAGCTCAACAGGCACCTTGAGCTCTGGAAACACCATATATTTT.

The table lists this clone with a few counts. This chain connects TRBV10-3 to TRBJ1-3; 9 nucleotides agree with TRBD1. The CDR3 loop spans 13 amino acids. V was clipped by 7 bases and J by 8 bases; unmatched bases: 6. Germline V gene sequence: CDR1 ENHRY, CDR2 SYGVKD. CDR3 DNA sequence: TGTGCCATCATGAAGGACAGGGGACACACCATATATTTT. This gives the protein CAIMKDRGHTIYF.